What follows is one T cell receptor (beta chain) and its context. Germline-derived CDR1 and CDR2 are LNHDA and SQIVND (reference sequence). The CDR3 has 16 residues. The V gene lost 5 bases and the J gene lost 4 bases, with 17 bases spanning the gap. These data are taken from a study of T cells in localized non-small cell lung cancer. Profiled with immunoSEQ multiplex PCR; TCRdb holds only in-frame clones, not every one. Among a few thousand clones listed, 35% to 40% were seen once. Sample: normal lung tissue next to the tumor, taken before any cancer treatment. The J gene is TRBJ2-2, the V gene TRBV19; D is perhaps TRBD1 (6 bases). This sequence was found in a woman aged 40-69 years with stage II squamous cell lung carcinoma. In DNA, the CDR3 is TGTGCCAGTAGTCAAACAGGGACGGCGGGCACCGGGGAGCTGTTTTTT. It codes for CASSQTGTAGTGELFF.